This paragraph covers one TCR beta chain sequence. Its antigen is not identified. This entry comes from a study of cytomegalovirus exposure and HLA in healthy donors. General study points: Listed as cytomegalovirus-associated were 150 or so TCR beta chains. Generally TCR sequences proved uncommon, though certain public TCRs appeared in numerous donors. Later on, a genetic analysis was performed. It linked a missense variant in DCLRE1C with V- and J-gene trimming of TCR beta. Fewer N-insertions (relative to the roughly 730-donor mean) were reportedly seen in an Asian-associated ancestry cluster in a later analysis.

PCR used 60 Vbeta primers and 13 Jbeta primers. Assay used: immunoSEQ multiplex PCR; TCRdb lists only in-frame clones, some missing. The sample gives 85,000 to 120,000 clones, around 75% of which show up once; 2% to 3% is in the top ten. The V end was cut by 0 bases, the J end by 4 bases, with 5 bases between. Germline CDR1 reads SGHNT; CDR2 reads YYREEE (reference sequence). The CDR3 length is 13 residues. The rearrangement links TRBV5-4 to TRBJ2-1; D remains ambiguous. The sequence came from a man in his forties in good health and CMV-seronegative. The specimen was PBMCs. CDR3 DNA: TGTGCCAGCAGCTTGGACTCGTACAATGAGCAGTTCTTC. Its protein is CASSLDSYNEQFF.